This TCR beta chain was captured in a study of T cells in Graves' hyperthyroidism and ophthalmopathy. General study points: Onset of ophthalmopathy came a median about 6.5 months after the model predicted it. Stable hyperthyroidism was told apart from ophthalmopathy by a model built on 13 V-J features.

Germline V CDR1 and CDR2: SNHLY, FYNNEI. The CDR3 has 12 residues. The investigators amplified TCR beta CDR3 regions from RNA transcripts. The TCR CDR3 first-round RT-PCR relied on the HTBI primer set. TCRdb ran MiXCR on the multiplex PCR reads and lists one entry per CDR3 protein. Found here are fewer than 750,000 distinct CDR3 sequences, around 15% of them singletons; the top ten hold 3.5% to 4.5%. This clonotype was seen many times. Its specificity is not known. J is TRBJ2-7 and V is TRBV2; D might be TRBD2 (5 bases). The specimen sequenced was blood. This sequence originates from a woman in her thirties or forties with Graves' ophthalmopathy. This CDR3 reads CGGGSGTYEQYF. CDR3 in DNA: TGTGGTGGAGGCAGTGGCACCTACGAGCAGTACTTC. The whole variable domain, filled in from reference TRBV2 and TRBJ2-7, reads EPEVTQTPSHQVTQMGQEVILRCVPISNHLYFYWYRQILGQKVEFLVSFYNNEISEKSEIFDDQFSVERPDGSNFTLKIRSTKLEDSAMYFCGGGSGTYEQYFGPGTRLTVT.